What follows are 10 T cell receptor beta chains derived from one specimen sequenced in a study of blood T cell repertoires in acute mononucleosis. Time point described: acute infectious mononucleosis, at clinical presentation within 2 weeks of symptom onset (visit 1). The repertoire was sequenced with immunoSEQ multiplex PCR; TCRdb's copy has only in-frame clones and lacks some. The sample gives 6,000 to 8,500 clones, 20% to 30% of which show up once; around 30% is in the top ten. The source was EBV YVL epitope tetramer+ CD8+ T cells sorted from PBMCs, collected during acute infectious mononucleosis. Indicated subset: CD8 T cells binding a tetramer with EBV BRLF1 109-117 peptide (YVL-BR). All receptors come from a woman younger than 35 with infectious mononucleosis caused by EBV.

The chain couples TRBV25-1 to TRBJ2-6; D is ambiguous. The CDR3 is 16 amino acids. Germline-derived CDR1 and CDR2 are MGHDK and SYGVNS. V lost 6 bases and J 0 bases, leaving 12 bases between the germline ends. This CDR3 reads CASSSTVLSGANVLTF. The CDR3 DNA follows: TGTGCCAGCAGCTCTACAGTGCTCTCTGGGGCCAACGTCCTGACTTTC.

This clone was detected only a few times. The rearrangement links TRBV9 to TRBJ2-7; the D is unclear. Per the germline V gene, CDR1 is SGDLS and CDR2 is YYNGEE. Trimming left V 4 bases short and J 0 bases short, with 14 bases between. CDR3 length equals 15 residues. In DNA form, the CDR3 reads TGTGCCAGCAGCCTCGCCGGGCCAAGCTCCTACGAGCAGTACTTC. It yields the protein CASSLAGPSSYEQYF.

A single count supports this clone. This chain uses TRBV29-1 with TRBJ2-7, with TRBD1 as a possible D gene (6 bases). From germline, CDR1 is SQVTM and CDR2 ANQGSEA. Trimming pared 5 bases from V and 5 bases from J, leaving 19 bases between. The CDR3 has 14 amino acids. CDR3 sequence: CSVMDRSVAHEQYF. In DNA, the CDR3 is TGCAGCGTTATGGACAGAAGTGTTGCCCACGAGCAGTACTTC.

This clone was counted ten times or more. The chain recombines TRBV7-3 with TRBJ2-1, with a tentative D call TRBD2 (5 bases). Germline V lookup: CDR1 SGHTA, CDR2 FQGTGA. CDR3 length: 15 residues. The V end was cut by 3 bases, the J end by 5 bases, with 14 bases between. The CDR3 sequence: CASSFTRAGDNEQFF. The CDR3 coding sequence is TGTGCCAGCAGCTTCACGCGGGCAGGCGACAATGAGCAGTTCTTC.

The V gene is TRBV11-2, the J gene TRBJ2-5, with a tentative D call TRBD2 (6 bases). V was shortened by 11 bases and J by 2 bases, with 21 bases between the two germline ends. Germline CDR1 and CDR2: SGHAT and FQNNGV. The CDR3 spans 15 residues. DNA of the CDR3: TGTGCCTGCTTGAGGGTGTTGGCGGGGCAAGAGACCCAGTACTTC. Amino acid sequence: CACLRVLAGQETQYF.

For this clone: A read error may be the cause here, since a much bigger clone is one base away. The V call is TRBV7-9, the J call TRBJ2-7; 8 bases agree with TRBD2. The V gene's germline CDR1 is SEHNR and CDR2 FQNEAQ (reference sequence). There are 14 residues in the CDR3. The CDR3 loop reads CASSLAAREDEQYF. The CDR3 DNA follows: TGCGCCAGCAGCTTGGCGGCGCGGGAGGACGAGCAGTACTTC.

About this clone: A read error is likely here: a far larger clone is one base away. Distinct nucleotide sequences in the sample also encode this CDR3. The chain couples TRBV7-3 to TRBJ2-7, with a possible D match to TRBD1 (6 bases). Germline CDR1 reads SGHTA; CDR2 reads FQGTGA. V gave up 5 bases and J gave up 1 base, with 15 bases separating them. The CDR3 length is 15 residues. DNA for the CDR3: TGTGCCAGCAGCCAAGAAGGACAGCTTTCCTACGAGCAGTACTTC. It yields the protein CASSQEGQLSYEQYF.

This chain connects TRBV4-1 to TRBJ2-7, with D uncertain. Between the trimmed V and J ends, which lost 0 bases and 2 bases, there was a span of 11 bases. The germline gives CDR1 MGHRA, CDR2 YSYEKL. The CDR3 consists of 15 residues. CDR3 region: CASSQDPQATYEQYF. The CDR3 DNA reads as TGCGCCAGCAGCCAAGATCCGCAGGCGACCTACGAGCAGTACTTC.

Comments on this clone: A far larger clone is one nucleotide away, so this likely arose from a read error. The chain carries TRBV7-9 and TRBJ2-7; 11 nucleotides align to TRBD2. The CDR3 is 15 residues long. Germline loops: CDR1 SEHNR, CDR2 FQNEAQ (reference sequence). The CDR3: CASSTYSGRATERYF. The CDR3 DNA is TGTGCCAGCAGCACATATAGCGGGAGGGCCACCGAGCGGTACTTC. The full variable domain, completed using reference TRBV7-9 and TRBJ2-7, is DTGVSQNPRHKITKRGQNVTFRCDPISEHNRLYWYRQTLGQGPEFLTYFQNEAQLEKSRLLSDRFSAERPKGSFSTLEIQRTEQGDSAMYLCASSTYSGRATERYFGPGTRLTVT.

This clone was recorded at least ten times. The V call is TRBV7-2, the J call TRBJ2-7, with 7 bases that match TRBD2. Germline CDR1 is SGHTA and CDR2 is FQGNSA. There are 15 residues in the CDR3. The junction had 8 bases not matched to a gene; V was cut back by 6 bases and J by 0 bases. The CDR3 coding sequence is TGTGCCAGCAGGAAAACCTCTAGCGGCTCCTACGAGCAGTACTTC. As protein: CASRKTSSGSYEQYF.